The 16 T cell receptor beta chains listed next were all sequenced from one sample in a study of blood T cells in healthy people across ages. PCR was performed a second time for roughly 7 to 11 cycles using a sample-barcoded 5' primer and a J-beta primer mix. TCRdb itself ran the 5' RACE reads through MiXCR, one entry per CDR3 protein. Here the sample spans under 700,000 distinct CDR3 sequences, about 25% being singletons. Separately, the same data were catalogued under a study of T cells of mothers and their children.

Material: blood. All receptors derive from a boy aged 5-17 years in good health.

This clonotype was seen only a few times. The J gene is TRBJ2-7, the V gene TRBV12-3 or TRBV12-4; no clear D. This CDR3 contains 11 residues. V shed 2 bases and J shed 5 bases, with 4 bases lying between them. The CDR3 spells CASSLRDEQYF. The CDR3 DNA sequence: TGTGCCAGCAGTTTACGAGACGAGCAGTACTTC.

This chain's CDR3 is CASSPKDSRLSNEQFF. The CDR3 DNA sequence: TGTGCCAGCAGCCCGAAGGACAGTCGCTTGAGCAATGAGCAGTTCTTC. The chain has TRBV13 and TRBJ2-5; possible D gene TRBD1, 6 bases. The J call may be faulty, since TRBJ2-1 better matches the DNA end. Germline V gene lookup returns CDR1 PRHDT and CDR2 FYEKMQ (reference sequence). CDR3 size: 16 residues.

This chain uses TRBV4-1 with TRBJ2-1; D tentatively fits TRBD1 or TRBD2 (5 bases each). Trimming took 8 bases from V and 0 from J, leaving 14 bases between them. Germline-derived CDR1 and CDR2 are MGHRA and YSYEKL. The CDR3 totals 15 residues. The CDR3 DNA reads as TGCGCCAGCTCCATGTGGGGGACCTCCTACAATGAGCAGTTCTTC. Protein product: CASSMWGTSYNEQFF.

This rearrangement joins TRBV6-6 to TRBJ2-7; the D gene could be TRBD1 or TRBD2 (5 bases each). V was pared by 2 bases and J by 2 bases, with 16 bases between. Germline V gives CDR1 MNHNY, CDR2 SVGAGI (reference sequence). This CDR3 contains 16 residues. The CDR3 region is CASSYVPGGSTYEQYF. CDR3 nucleotide sequence: TGTGCCAGCAGTTACGTTCCTGGGGGATCCACCTACGAGCAGTACTTC.

V gene TRBV18 combines with J gene TRBJ1-1; D unresolved. The CDR3 consists of 13 residues. V lost 6 bases to trimming and J lost 4 bases, with 12 bases between them. Germline values: CDR1 KGHSH, CDR2 LQKENI. The DNA of the CDR3 is TGTGCCAGCTCCCAAGGCAGAATCACTGAAGCTTTCTTT. Its translation is CASSQGRITEAFF.

This clonotype showed up just a few times. This rearrangement joins TRBV5-8 to TRBJ2-5, with TRBD1 matching over 7 bases. Per the germline V gene, CDR1 is SGHTS and CDR2 is YDEGEE. With V trimmed by 4 bases and J by 3 bases, 9 bases remained unmatched. This CDR3 region has 15 residues. CDR3 DNA: TGTGCCAGCAGCAGGGGACAGCTGGAGAAAGAGACCCAGTACTTC. Translation: CASSRGQLEKETQYF.

Notes on this clonotype: Its ends do not fully match the called genes, so a read error is possible. The rearrangement joins TRBV28 to TRBJ2-1; the match to TRBD2 covers 7 bases. Germline lookup yields CDR1 MDHEN and CDR2 SYDVKM. The CDR3 loop spans 18 amino acids. CDR3 bases: TGTGCCAGCAGCTTATTAGGGGATTTGGGAGGGCCTTACAGTGAGCAGTTCTTC. Translating gives CASSLLGDLGGPYSEQFF.

The chain uses TRBV20-1 and TRBJ1-4, with D hard to call. The V gene's germline CDR1 is DFQATT and CDR2 SNEGSKA (reference sequence). V was trimmed by 2 bases and J by 7 bases, leaving 14 bases between them. This CDR3 contains 14 residues. The CDR3 DNA follows: TGCAGTGCTAGACCCATGGGCCGGCTTGAAAAACTGTTTTTT. Amino acid sequence: CSARPMGRLEKLFF.

Regarding this clonotype: The CDR3 end shows no conserved phenylalanine or tryptophan, and so a read error is likely. This chain links TRBV7-6 with TRBJ2-3, with a possible D match to TRBD1 (6 bases). Germline V gene data show CDR1 as SGHVS and CDR2 as FNYEAQ. There are 12 residues in the CDR3. V shed 5 bases and J shed 6 bases, with 9 bases lying between them. The CDR3 DNA follows: TGTGCCAGCAGCCCCAGGGGTGATACGCAGTATTCT. This sequence encodes CASSPRGDTQYS.

The chain links TRBV7-9 to TRBJ2-1; D perhaps matches TRBD1 (5 bases). Germline values: CDR1 SEHNR, CDR2 FQNEAQ (reference sequence). The CDR3 consists of 14 residues. Trimming cost V 5 bases and J 4 bases, with 12 bases left between them. In DNA, the CDR3 is TGTGCCAGCAGCCCTGCAGGGATATACAATGAGCAGTTCTTC. As protein: CASSPAGIYNEQFF.

J is TRBJ1-2 and V is TRBV4-2; D is uncertain. CDR1 and CDR2 (germline): LGHNA, YNFKEQ. V was clipped by 0 bases and J by 5 bases, with 10 bases between them. The CDR3 is 14 residues long. DNA of the CDR3: TGTGCCAGCAGCCAAGATCCGGCACGATATGGCTACACCTTC. This gives the protein CASSQDPARYGYTF.

The table lists this clonotype with many counts. The chain recombines TRBV6-5 with TRBJ1-2, with 7 bases aligning to TRBD1. Germline-derived CDR1 and CDR2 are MNHEY and SVGAGI. The ends lost 0 bases at V and 4 bases at J; junction bases unmatched: 5. This CDR3 is built from 15 residues. The CDR3 here is CASSYSEGAPYGYTF. Written as DNA, the CDR3 is TGTGCCAGCAGTTACTCGGAGGGGGCACCCTATGGCTACACCTTC.

The V and J genes are TRBV3-1 and TRBJ2-5; a weak D match, TRBD1 (5 bases). The J call may be incorrect, as the DNA end agrees better with TRBJ2-7. Per germline, CDR1 LGHDT and CDR2 YNNKEL (reference sequence). The CDR3 sequence is 11 residues long. The CDR3 bases are TGTGCCAGCAGCCGGGGCCGCGAGCAGTACTTC. Translated, it gives CASSRGREQYF.

This clonotype was seen more than once but under ten times. The rearrangement joins TRBV7-2 to TRBJ1-1; tentative D call: TRBD1 (5 bases). This CDR3 has 14 residues. V was cut by 5 bases and J by 5 bases, with 15 bases left in between. In germline, CDR1 is SGHTA, CDR2 FQGNSA. CDR3 region: CASSAHGGRTEAFF. In DNA, the CDR3 is TGTGCCAGCAGCGCCCACGGGGGTCGAACTGAAGCTTTCTTT. The full variable domain, with the rest looked up from reference TRBV7-2 and TRBJ1-1, is GAGVSQSPSNKVTEKGKDVELRCDPISGHTALYWYRQSLGQGLEFLIYFQGNSAPDKSGLPSDRFSAERTGGSVSTLTIQRTQQEDSAVYLCASSAHGGRTEAFFGQGTRLTVV.

The chain has TRBV5-1 and TRBJ2-1; no clear D. Trimming shortened V by 4 bases and J by 10 bases, and 12 bases separated the two germline ends. The CDR3 consists of 12 residues. The germline gives CDR1 SGHRS, CDR2 YFSETQ. CDR3 sequence: CASSPALGEQFF. CDR3 nucleotides: TGCGCCAGCAGCCCGGCGCTGGGGGAGCAGTTCTTC. The entire variable domain, with the rest obtained from reference TRBV5-1 and TRBJ2-1, is as follows: KAGVTQTPRYLIKTRGQQVTLSCSPISGHRSVSWYQQTPGQGLQFLFEYFSETQRNKGNFPGRFSGRQFSNSRSEMNVSTLELGDSALYLCASSPALGEQFFGPGTRLTVL.

The chain joins TRBV9 to TRBJ2-3; D ambiguous. V was cut by 3 bases and J by 4 bases, with 6 bases left in between. In germline, CDR1 is SGDLS, CDR2 YYNGEE. The CDR3 has 12 residues. Here the CDR3 reads CASSAQSDTQYF. DNA for the CDR3: TGTGCCAGCAGCGCTCAGTCAGATACGCAGTATTTT. The variable domain in full, completed from reference TRBV9 and TRBJ2-3, reads DSGVTQTPKHLITATGQRVTLRCSPRSGDLSVYWYQQSLDQGLQFLIQYYNGEERAKGNILERFSAQQFPDLHSELNLSSLELGDSALYFCASSAQSDTQYFGPGTRLTVL.